This passage covers 20 T cell receptor beta chains from one sample sequenced in a study of T cell responses to AZD1222 COVID-19 vaccine. The table came from immunoSEQ multiplex PCR; TCRdb's copy has only in-frame clones and leaves some out. The sample contains about 120,000 clones, roughly 90% of which appear only once. The sample was peripheral blood, taken 28 days after the second AZD1222 dose. Receptors originate from an adult who received the AZD1222 COVID-19 vaccine.

This rearrangement joins TRBV19 to TRBJ1-5; tentatively, D is TRBD1 (5 bases). V was cut by 7 bases and J by 2 bases, with 18 bases left in between. The CDR3 runs 16 residues. From germline, CDR1 is LNHDA and CDR2 SQIVND (reference sequence). This CDR3 is CASTPPGRAGNQPQHF. The DNA for the CDR3 is TGTGCCAGTACCCCTCCCGGCAGGGCAGGCAATCAGCCCCAGCATTTT.

The chain is built from TRBV10-3 and TRBJ2-3, with 7 nucleotides matching TRBD1. Germline assignment: CDR1 ENHRY and CDR2 SYGVKD. Germline trimming cut 10 bases from V and 2 bases from J; bases unmatched to any gene: 9. The CDR3 has 14 amino acids. The CDR3 protein is CASTGDLVTDTQYF. The DNA of the CDR3 is TGTGCCAGTACAGGGGACCTAGTCACAGATACGCAGTATTTT.

V gene TRBV7-8 combines with J gene TRBJ2-7; D is uncertain. Germline V gene lookup returns CDR1 SGHVS and CDR2 FQNEAQ. CDR3 length equals 12 residues. The ends were cut back, 4 bases at V and 3 bases at J, with 7 bases in the middle. The CDR3 protein is CASSSLGYEQYF. The DNA of the CDR3 is TGTGCCAGCAGCTCTCTAGGCTACGAGCAGTACTTC.

The V and J genes are TRBV5-1 and TRBJ2-7; D not certain. CDR1 and CDR2 from the germline V gene are SGHRS and YFSETQ. Trimming removed 7 bases at V and 3 bases at J, with 17 bases between. The CDR3 extends over 14 amino acids. The CDR3 protein is CASSPSSRGYEQYF. In DNA form, the CDR3 reads TGCGCCAGCTCCCCCTCGAGCAGAGGCTACGAGCAGTACTTC.

This sequence joins TRBV5-1 and TRBJ2-7, with TRBD1 as a possible D gene (6 bases). The CDR3 runs to 16 residues. Germline CDR1 reads SGHRS; CDR2 reads YFSETQ. Trimming took 0 bases from V and 1 from J, leaving 14 bases between them. In DNA, the CDR3 is TGCGCCAGCAGCTTGGCCGCAGGGGAATTTTCCTACGAGCAGTACTTC. Translation gives CASSLAAGEFSYEQYF.

This clone appeared once. The chain has TRBV5-1 and TRBJ1-2, with a possible D match to TRBD1 (5 bases). Trimming stripped 0 bases from V and 7 bases from J, with 13 bases between. Germline CDR1 is SGHRS and CDR2 is YFSETQ. There are 14 residues in the CDR3. CDR3 loop: CASSLGSGPGGYTF. In nucleotides, the CDR3 is TGCGCCAGCAGCTTGGGGTCAGGGCCGGGTGGCTACACCTTC.

V and J are TRBV27 and TRBJ2-7; D gene unclear. Germline values: CDR1 MNHEY, CDR2 SMNVEV (reference sequence). The V gene lost 6 bases and the J gene lost 7 bases, with 16 bases spanning the gap. CDR3 length: 13 residues. The CDR3 protein is CASSRVPPLEQYF. The CDR3 nucleotides are TGTGCCAGCAGCCGAGTTCCCCCCTTGGAGCAGTACTTC.

V is TRBV4-2 and J is TRBJ2-2; TRBD2 matches at 7 bases. Germline V CDR1 and CDR2: LGHNA, YNFKEQ. The CDR3 sequence is 14 residues long. Germline trimming cut 5 bases from V and 6 bases from J; bases unmatched to any gene: 6. The CDR3 region is CASSSPSGAGELFF. In DNA, the CDR3 is TGTGCCAGCAGCTCCCCCAGCGGGGCCGGGGAGCTGTTTTTT.

For this clone: Other DNA sequences from this sample encode an identical CDR3 as well. The chain links TRBV2 to TRBJ2-7, with 7 bases identical to TRBD1. The CDR3 runs 13 residues. CDR1 is SNHLY, CDR2 FYNNEI, per germline. V lost 5 bases, J lost 0 bases, and 1 base stayed unmatched. The CDR3 is CASSRDSSYEQYF. Here the CDR3 DNA reads TGTGCCAGCAGTAGGGACAGCTCCTACGAGCAGTACTTC.

A single count supports this clone. The rearrangement joins TRBV12-5 to TRBJ2-5, with D tentatively TRBD1 or TRBD2 (5 bases each). CDR1 is LGHNT and CDR2 is FRNRAP in the germline V gene. V dropped 6 bases and J dropped 1 base, with 9 bases sitting between them. This CDR3 is 13 amino acids long. The CDR3 loop is CASGGDVQETQYF. CDR3 DNA: TGTGCTAGTGGGGGGGACGTCCAAGAGACCCAGTACTTC.

This rearrangement joins TRBV5-1 to TRBJ2-1; 11 positions match TRBD1. This CDR3 spans 15 amino acids. Germline V gene sequence: CDR1 SGHRS, CDR2 YFSETQ. The J segment lost 3 bases and the V segment lost 7 bases, leaving 6 bases of the junction unmatched. The chain's CDR3 is CASRGGTGGYNEQFF. The DNA of the CDR3 is TGCGCCAGCCGGGGCGGGACAGGGGGCTACAATGAGCAGTTCTTC.

The chain couples TRBV10-3 to TRBJ1-1, with TRBD1 as a possible D gene (6 bases). CDR1 and CDR2 from the germline V gene are ENHRY and SYGVKD. The germline V and J ends were trimmed by 0 bases and 7 bases, with 18 bases remaining between them. The CDR3 length is 16 residues. CDR3 loop: CAISESTPGTLNEAFF. The CDR3 nucleotides are TGTGCCATCAGTGAGTCTACCCCCGGGACATTGAATGAAGCTTTCTTT.

This rearrangement joins TRBV28 to TRBJ1-4, with 7 bases that match TRBD1. Germline-derived CDR1 and CDR2 are MDHEN and SYDVKM. V gave up 9 bases and J gave up 0 bases; unmatched junction bases: 10. The CDR3 sequence is 16 residues long. CDR3 sequence: CASGDRSDPTNEKLFF. The CDR3 DNA sequence: TGTGCCAGTGGGGACAGATCCGACCCAACTAATGAAAAACTGTTTTTT.

The gene calls are TRBV19 and TRBJ2-1, with TRBD2 identical over 9 bases. Trimming took 5 bases from V and 7 from J; bases not matched to a gene: 6. CDR3 length: 14 amino acids. Looked up from germline, CDR1 is LNHDA and CDR2 is SQIVND (reference sequence). The DNA for the CDR3 is TGTGCCAGTAGTCCATGGACTAGCGAAAATGAGCAGTTCTTC. Translated, it gives CASSPWTSENEQFF.

The chain uses TRBV5-6 and TRBJ1-2; D may be TRBD1 (6 bases). Per the germline V gene, CDR1 is SGHDT and CDR2 is YYEEEE. The CDR3 runs 16 residues. Deletions cut 0 bases from V and 1 base from J, with 13 bases between. This CDR3 is CASSLAPGQGNYGYTF. CDR3 bases: TGTGCCAGCAGCTTGGCCCCGGGACAAGGTAACTATGGCTACACCTTC.

This clone was found a few times. The chain is built from TRBV15 and TRBJ1-6; D is ambiguous. The germline gives CDR1 LNHNV, CDR2 YYDKDF (reference sequence). V was shortened by 8 bases and J by 0 bases, with 8 bases between the two germline ends. CDR3 length: 14 amino acids. DNA of the CDR3: TGTGCCACCTCGGGATTCTCCTATAATTCACCCCTCCACTTT. Amino acid sequence: CATSGFSYNSPLHF.

The J gene is TRBJ2-7, the V gene TRBV5-4; tentative D call: TRBD1 (6 bases). The V and J ends lost 4 bases and 1 base respectively, with 15 bases between them. The germline CDR1 and CDR2 sequences are SGHNT and YYREEE (reference sequence). CDR3 length equals 15 residues. The chain's CDR3 is CASSRQAGESYEQYF. CDR3 in DNA: TGTGCCAGCAGCCGACAAGCAGGGGAGTCCTACGAGCAGTACTTC.

The chain joins TRBV5-8 to TRBJ2-3, with 7 positions matching TRBD2. This CDR3 contains 18 residues. Looked up from germline, CDR1 is SGHTS and CDR2 is YDEGEE. With 0 bases clipped from V and 0 bases from J, the junction kept 10 bases outside the gene matches. The CDR3 bases are TGTGCCAGCAGCTTGGGACACCTAGCGGCTCTTAGCACAGATACGCAGTATTTT. Translating gives CASSLGHLAALSTDTQYF.

J is TRBJ2-2 and V is TRBV27, with TRBD2 identical over 7 bases. J was trimmed by 4 bases and V by 5 bases; bases with no gene match: 7. There are 15 residues in the CDR3. Germline V gene data show CDR1 as MNHEY and CDR2 as SMNVEV (reference sequence). The DNA for the CDR3 is TGTGCCAGCAGTCCACTAGCGCCGGGCACCGGGGAGCTGTTTTTT. Protein sequence: CASSPLAPGTGELFF.

This chain connects TRBV28 to TRBJ1-1, with TRBD1 matching 8 bases. Trimming at V came to 5 bases and at J to 1 base, leaving 6 bases not matched to a gene. Germline V gene lookup returns CDR1 MDHEN and CDR2 SYDVKM. This CDR3 is built from 15 residues. The CDR3 DNA follows: TGTGCCAGCAGTCCCGCTGGACAGGGGAACACTGAAGCTTTCTTT. Protein: CASSPAGQGNTEAFF.